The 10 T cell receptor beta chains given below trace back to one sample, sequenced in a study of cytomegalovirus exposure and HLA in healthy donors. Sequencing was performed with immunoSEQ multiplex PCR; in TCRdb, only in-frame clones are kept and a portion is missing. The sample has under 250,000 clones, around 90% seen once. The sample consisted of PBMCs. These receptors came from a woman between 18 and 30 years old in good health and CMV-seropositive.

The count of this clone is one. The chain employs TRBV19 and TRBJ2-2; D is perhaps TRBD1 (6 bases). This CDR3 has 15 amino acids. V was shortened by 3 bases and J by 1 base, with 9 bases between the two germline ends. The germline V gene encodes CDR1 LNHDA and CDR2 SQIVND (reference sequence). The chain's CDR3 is CASSITGMNTGELFF. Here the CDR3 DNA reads TGTGCCAGTAGTATTACAGGGATGAACACCGGGGAGCTGTTTTTT.

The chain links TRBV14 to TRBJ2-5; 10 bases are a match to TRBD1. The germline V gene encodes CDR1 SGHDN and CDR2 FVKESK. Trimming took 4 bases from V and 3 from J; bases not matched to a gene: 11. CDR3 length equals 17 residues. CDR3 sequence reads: CASSPGSLGTGEETQYF. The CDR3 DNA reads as TGTGCCAGCAGCCCGGGGTCCTTAGGGACAGGGGAAGAGACCCAGTACTTC.

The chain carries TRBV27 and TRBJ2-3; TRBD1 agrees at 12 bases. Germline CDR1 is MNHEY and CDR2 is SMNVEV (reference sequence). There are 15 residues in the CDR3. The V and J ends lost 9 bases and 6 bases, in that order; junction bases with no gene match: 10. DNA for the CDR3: TGTGCCAGTGGATCCGGGACAGGGGGCTTCGATACGCAGTATTTT. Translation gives CASGSGTGGFDTQYF.

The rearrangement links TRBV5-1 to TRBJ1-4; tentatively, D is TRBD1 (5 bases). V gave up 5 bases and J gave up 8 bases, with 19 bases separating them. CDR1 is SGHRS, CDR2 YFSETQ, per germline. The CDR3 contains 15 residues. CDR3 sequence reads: CASRPGAYSGEKLFF. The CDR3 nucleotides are TGCGCCAGCAGACCCGGGGCTTACAGCGGGGAAAAACTGTTTTTT.

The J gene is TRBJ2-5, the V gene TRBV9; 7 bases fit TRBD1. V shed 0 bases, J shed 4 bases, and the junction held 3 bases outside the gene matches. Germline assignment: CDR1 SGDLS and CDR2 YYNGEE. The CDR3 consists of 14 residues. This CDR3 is CASSVGGGTETQYF. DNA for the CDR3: TGTGCCAGCAGCGTAGGAGGGGGCACAGAGACCCAGTACTTC.

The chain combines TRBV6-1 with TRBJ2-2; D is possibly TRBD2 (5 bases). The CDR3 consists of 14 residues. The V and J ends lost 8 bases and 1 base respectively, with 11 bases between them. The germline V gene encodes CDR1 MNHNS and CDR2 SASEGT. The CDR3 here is CASPRGENTGELFF. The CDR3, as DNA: TGTGCCAGCCCACGGGGAGAGAACACCGGGGAGCTGTTTTTT.

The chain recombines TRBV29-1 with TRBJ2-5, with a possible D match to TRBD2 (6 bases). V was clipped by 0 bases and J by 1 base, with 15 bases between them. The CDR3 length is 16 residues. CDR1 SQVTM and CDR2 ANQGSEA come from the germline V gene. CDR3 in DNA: TGCAGCGTTGAAGATAGATCGGCGGGGAGCCAAGAGACCCAGTACTTC. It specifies CSVEDRSAGSQETQYF. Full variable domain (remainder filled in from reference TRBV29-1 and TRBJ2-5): SAVISQKPSRDICQRGTSLTIQCQVDSQVTMMFWYRQQPGQSLTLIATANQGSEATYESGFVIDKFPISRPNLTFSTLTVSNMSPEDSSIYLCSVEDRSAGSQETQYFGPGTRLLVL.

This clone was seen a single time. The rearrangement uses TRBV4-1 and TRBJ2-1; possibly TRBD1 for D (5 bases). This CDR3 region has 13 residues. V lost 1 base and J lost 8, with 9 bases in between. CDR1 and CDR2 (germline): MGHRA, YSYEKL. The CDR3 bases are TGCGCCAGCAGCCAAGCCAGGGATGATGAGCAGTTCTTC. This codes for CASSQARDDEQFF.

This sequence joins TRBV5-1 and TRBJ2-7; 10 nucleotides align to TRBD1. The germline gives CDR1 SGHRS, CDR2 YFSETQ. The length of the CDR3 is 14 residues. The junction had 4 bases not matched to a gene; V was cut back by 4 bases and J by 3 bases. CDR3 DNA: TGCGCCAGCAGCATCGGGACAGGGGACTACGAGCAGTACTTC. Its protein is CASSIGTGDYEQYF.

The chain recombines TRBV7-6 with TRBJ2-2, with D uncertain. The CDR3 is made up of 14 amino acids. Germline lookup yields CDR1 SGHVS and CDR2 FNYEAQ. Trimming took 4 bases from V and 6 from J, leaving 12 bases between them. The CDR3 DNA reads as TGTGCCAGCAGCTCAACGAATTCGGCCGGGGAGCTGTTTTTT. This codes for CASSSTNSAGELFF.